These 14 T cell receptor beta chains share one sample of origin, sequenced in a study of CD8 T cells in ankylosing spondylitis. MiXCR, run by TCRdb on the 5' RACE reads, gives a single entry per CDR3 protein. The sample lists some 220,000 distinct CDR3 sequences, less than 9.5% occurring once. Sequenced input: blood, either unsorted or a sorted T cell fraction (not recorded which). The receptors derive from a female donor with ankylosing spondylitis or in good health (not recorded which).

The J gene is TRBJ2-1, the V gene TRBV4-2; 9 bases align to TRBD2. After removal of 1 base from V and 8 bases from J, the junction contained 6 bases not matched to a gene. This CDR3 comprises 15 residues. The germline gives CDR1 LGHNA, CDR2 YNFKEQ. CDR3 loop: CASSQVTSGFDEQFF. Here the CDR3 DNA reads TGTGCCAGCAGCCAAGTTACTAGCGGGTTCGATGAGCAGTTCTTC.

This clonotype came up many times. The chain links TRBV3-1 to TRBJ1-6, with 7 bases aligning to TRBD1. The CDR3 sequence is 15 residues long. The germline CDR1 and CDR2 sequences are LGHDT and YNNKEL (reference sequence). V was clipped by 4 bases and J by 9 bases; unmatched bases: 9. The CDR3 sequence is CASSLNDREGSPLHF. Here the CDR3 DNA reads TGTGCCAGCAGCCTGAATGACAGGGAGGGTTCACCCCTCCACTTT.

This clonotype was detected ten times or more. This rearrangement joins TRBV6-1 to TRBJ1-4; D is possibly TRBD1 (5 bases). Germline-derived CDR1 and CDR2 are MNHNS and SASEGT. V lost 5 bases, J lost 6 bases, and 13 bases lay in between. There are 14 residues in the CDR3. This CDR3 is CASSSGTLDEKLFF. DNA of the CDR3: TGTGCCAGCAGTAGCGGGACCCTTGATGAAAAACTGTTTTTT.

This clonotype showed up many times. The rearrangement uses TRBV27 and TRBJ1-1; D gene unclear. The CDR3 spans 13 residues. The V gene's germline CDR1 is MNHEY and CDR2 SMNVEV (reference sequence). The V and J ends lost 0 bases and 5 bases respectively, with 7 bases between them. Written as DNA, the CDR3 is TGTGCCAGCAGTTTATCGGGGTGGACTGAAGCTTTCTTT. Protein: CASSLSGWTEAFF.

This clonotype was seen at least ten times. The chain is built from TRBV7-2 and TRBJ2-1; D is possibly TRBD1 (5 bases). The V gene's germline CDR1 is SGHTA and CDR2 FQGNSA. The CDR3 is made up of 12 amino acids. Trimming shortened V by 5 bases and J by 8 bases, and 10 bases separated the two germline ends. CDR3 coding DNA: TGTGCCAGCAGCGGGGCCAGATATGAGCAGTTCTTC. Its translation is CASSGARYEQFF.

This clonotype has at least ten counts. The CDR3 DNA reads as TGTGCCACCAGTGACCAGACCGGCTACAATGAGCAGTTCTTC. Translated, it gives CATSDQTGYNEQFF. The rearrangement joins TRBV24-1 to TRBJ2-1; D unclear. Trimming left V 4 bases short and J 3 bases short, with 9 bases between. CDR1 is KGHDR and CDR2 is SFDVKD in the germline V gene. The CDR3 totals 14 residues.

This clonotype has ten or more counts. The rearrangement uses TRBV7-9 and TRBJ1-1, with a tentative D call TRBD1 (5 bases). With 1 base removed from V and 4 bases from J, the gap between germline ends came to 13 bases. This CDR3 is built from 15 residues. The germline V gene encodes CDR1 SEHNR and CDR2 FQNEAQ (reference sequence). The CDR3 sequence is CASSLDAGGITEAFF. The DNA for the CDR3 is TGTGCCAGCAGCTTAGATGCTGGGGGAATCACTGAAGCTTTCTTT.

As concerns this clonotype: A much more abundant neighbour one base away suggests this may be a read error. The CDR3, as DNA: TGTGCCAGCGGTCTCAGGGGGCAGGGCTATGGCTACACCTTC. As protein: CASGLRGQGYGYTF. V is TRBV2 and J is TRBJ1-2; 8 nucleotides align to TRBD1. The junction had 9 bases not matched to a gene; V was cut back by 8 bases and J by 4 bases. Germline values: CDR1 SNHLY, CDR2 FYNNEI. The CDR3 totals 14 residues.

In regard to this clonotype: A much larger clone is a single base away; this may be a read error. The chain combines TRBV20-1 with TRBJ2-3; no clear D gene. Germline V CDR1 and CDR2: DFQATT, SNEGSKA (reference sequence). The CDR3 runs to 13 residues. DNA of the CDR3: TGCAGTGCTAGAGGACCGGCCACAGATACGCGGTATTTT. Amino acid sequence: CSARGPATDTRYF.

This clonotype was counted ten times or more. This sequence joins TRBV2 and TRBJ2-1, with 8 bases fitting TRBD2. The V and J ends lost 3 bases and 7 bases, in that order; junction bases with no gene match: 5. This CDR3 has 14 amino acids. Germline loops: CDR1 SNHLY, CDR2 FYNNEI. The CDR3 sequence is CASSETSAKNEQFF. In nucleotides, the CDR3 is TGTGCCAGCAGTGAGACTAGCGCTAAAAATGAGCAGTTCTTC. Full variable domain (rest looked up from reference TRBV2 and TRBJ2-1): EPEVTQTPSHQVTQMGQEVILRCVPISNHLYFYWYRQILGQKVEFLVSFYNNEISEKSEIFDDQFSVERPDGSNFTLKIRSTKLEDSAMYFCASSETSAKNEQFFGPGTRLTVL.

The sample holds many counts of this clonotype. The CDR3 loop reads CASSFPPGSSWDEQYF. DNA of the CDR3: TGTGCCAGCTCATTCCCACCAGGGTCTTCGTGGGACGAGCAGTACTTC. The gene calls are TRBV18 and TRBJ2-7, with D possibly TRBD1 on 5 matching bases. From germline, CDR1 is KGHSH and CDR2 LQKENI. The CDR3 is 16 amino acids. Trimming took off 5 bases at V and 5 bases at J, with 22 bases between the two ends. The full variable domain, completed using reference TRBV18 and TRBJ2-7, is NAGVMQNPRHLVRRRGQEARLRCSPMKGHSHVYWYRQLPEEGLKFMVYLQKENIIDESGMPKERFSAEFPKEGPSILRIQQVVRGDSAAYFCASSFPPGSSWDEQYFGPGTRLTVT.

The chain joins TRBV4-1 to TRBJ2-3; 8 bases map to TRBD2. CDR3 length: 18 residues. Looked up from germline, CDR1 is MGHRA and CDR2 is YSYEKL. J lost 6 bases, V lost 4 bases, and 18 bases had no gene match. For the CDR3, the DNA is TGCGCCAGCAGCCCCCAATATGGACTAGCTCGAGCTAACGATACGCAGTATTTT. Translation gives CASSPQYGLARANDTQYF.

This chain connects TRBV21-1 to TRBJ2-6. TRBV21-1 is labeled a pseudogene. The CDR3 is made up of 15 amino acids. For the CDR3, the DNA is TGTGCCAGCAGCAAAAAGTTACTGGGGGCCAACGTCCTGACTTTC. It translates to CASSKKLLGANVLTF.

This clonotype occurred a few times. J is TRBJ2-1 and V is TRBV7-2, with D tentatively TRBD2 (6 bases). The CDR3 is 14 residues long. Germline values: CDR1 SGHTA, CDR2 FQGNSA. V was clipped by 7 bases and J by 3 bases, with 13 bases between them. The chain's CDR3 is CASKSGGNYNEQFF. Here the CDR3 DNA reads TGTGCCAGCAAATCCGGCGGGAACTACAATGAGCAGTTCTTC.